A selection of T cell receptor beta chains follows, all from one sample in a study of blood T cell repertoires in COVID-19. Libraries were prepared by immunoSEQ multiplex PCR; TCRdb keeps only in-frame clonotypes and omits some of them. The sample has some 180,000 clones; roughly four fifths are singletons. The specimen sequenced was peripheral blood. The receptors originated from a woman older than 75 with acute or convalescent COVID-19. Each CDR3 is given with its conserved first and last residue. Each record gives: D gene, clone size, V gene, J gene, CDR3 DNA, CDR3 protein. D genes are given only for firm matches. For some rows the clone size is stated as once, few or many, or as a class when expanded; others skip it.

>.|.|TRBV20-1|TRBJ2-7
TGCAGTGCTAGGGGCCACGAGCAGTACTTC
CSARGHEQYF
>TRBD1|.|TRBV5-4|TRBJ2-2
TGTGCCAGCAGCATTAGACAGGGTATCACCGGGGAGCTGTTTTTT
CASSIRQGITGELFF
>TRBD1|.|TRBV5-1|TRBJ2-7
TGCGCCAGCAGCTTGGGGACAGGGGAGGTGGACGAGCAGTACTTC
CASSLGTGEVDEQYF
>TRBD2|.|TRBV24-1|TRBJ2-3
TGTGCCACCAGTGATCGAAGCGGGGGGGCGGCAGATACGCAGTATTTT
CATSDRSGGAADTQYF
>.|.|TRBV11-3|TRBJ2-2
TGTGCCAGCAGCTTAACGGCCGGGGAGCTGTTTTTT
CASSLTAGELFF
>.|.|TRBV7-2|TRBJ1-1
TGTGCCAGCAGCCGCGACAGGTCTGGCACTGAAGCTTTCTTT
CASSRDRSGTEAFF
>TRBD1|.|TRBV19|TRBJ2-5
TGTGCCAGTAGTCTCGACAGGGGAGAGACCCAGTACTTC
CASSLDRGETQYF
>.|.|TRBV11-2|TRBJ2-7
TGTGCCAGCAGCGGGGGGTGGGGCCGCGTTACCTACGAGCAGTACTTC
CASSGGWGRVTYEQYF
>.|.|TRBV28|TRBJ2-2
TGTGCCAGCAGTTCTGGAAGGGGTACGCTGTTTTTT
CASSSGRGTLFF
>.|.|TRBV4-3|TRBJ1-2
TGCGCCAGCAGCCCCGGGATATTGTCCTATGGCTACACCTTC
CASSPGILSYGYTF
>TRBD2|once|TRBV4-2|TRBJ2-7
TGTGCCAGCAGTAAGCCGCGGGGGGTGTCCCACGAGCAGTACTTC
CASSKPRGVSHEQYF
>.|once|TRBV7-9|TRBJ1-2
TGTGCCAGCAGCTTCACCGGGGTCGACTATGGCTACACCTTC
CASSFTGVDYGYTF
>.|.|TRBV6-4|TRBJ2-2
TGTGCCAGCAGTGTGGACAGGAACACCGGGGAGCTGTTTTTT
CASSVDRNTGELFF
>TRBD1|.|TRBV29-1|TRBJ1-1
TGCAGCGCCCGCACAGGGGGCGAGACTGAAGCTTTCTTT
CSARTGGETEAFF
>.|.|TRBV4-1|TRBJ2-3
TGCGCCAGCAGCCAAGAGGGCCAAGATACGCAGTATTTT
CASSQEGQDTQYF
>.|.|TRBV12-5|TRBJ1-1
TGTGCTAGTGGTGTTTCTTACAGGGAGGGGTTGCGCACTGAAGCTTTCTTT
CASGVSYREGLRTEAFF
>TRBD2|.|TRBV6-5|TRBJ2-3
TGTGCCTTAAATTTCGGGGGGGAGGCCACAGATACGCAGTATTTT
CALNFGGEATDTQYF
>TRBD2|once|TRBV29-1|TRBJ2-7
TGCAGCGTGGTGGGACTAGCGGGAACGAGAGAGCAGTACTTC
CSVVGLAGTREQYF